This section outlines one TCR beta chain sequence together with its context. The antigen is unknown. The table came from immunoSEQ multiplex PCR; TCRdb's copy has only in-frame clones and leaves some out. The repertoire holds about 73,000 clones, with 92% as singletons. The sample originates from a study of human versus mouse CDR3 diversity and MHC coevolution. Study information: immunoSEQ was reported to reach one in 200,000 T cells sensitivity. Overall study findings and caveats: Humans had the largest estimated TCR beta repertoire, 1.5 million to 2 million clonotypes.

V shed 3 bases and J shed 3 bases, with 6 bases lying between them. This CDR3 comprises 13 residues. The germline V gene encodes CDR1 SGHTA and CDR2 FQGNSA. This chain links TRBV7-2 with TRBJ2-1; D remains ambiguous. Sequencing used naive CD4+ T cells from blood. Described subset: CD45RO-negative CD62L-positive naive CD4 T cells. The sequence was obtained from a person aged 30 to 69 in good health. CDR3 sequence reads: CASSLAIYNEQFF. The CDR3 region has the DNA TGTGCCAGCAGCTTGGCCATCTACAATGAGCAGTTCTTC.